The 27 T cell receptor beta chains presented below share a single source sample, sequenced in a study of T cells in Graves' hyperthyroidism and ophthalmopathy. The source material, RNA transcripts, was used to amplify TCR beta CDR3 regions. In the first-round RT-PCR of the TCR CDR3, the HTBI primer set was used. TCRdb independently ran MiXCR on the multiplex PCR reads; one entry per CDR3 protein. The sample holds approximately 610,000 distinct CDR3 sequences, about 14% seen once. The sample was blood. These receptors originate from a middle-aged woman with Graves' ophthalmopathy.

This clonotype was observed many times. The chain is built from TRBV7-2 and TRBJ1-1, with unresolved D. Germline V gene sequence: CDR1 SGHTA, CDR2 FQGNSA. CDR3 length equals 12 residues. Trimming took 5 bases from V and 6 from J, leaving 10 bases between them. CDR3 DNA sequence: TGTGCCAGCAGCCCCTTTCAGTCTGAAGCTTTCTTT. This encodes CASSPFQSEAFF.

CDR3 bases: TGTGCCAGCAGCTTAGCGGCGGCTAGCGGGAGTGGAGAGCAGTACTTC. This encodes CASSLAAASGSGEQYF. This sequence joins TRBV7-2 and TRBJ2-7, with 10 bases aligning to TRBD2. V trimming: 0 bases; J trimming: 7 bases; junction bases outside the gene matches: 9. CDR1 SGHTA and CDR2 FQGNSA come from the germline V gene. The CDR3 runs to 16 residues.

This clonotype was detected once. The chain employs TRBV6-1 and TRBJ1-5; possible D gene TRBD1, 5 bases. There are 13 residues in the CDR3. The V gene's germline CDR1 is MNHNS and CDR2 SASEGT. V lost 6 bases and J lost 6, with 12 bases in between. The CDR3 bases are TGTGCCAGCAGGGACTGGGGCAGTCAGCCCCAGCATTTT. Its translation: CASRDWGSQPQHF.

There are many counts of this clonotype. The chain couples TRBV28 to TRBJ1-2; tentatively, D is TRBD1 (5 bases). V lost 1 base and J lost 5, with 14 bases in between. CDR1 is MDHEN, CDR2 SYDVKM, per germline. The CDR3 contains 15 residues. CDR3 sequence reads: CASSLYGRAEYGYTF. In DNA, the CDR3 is TGTGCCAGCAGTTTATATGGCAGGGCAGAATATGGCTACACCTTC.

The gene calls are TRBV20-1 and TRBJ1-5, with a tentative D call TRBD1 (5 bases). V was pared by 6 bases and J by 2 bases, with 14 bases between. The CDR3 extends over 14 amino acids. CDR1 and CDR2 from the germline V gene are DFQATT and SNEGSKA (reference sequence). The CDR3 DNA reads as TGCAGTGCCCGCCGCGGAGGGGGCAATCAGCCCCAGCATTTT. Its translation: CSARRGGGNQPQHF.

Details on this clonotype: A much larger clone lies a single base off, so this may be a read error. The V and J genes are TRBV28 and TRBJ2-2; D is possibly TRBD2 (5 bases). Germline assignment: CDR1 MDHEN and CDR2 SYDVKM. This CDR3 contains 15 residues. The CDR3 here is CASSVTQMNTGEMFF. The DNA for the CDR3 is TGTGCCAGCAGTGTTACACAGATGAACACCGGGGAGATGTTTTTT.

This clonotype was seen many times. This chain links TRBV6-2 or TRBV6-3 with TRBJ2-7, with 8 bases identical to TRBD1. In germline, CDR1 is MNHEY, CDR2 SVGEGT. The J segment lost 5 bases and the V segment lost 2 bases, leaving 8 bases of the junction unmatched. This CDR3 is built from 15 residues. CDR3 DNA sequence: TGTGCCAGCAGTTACCTTCCGGGACAGGTAAACGAGCAGTACTTC. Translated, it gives CASSYLPGQVNEQYF.

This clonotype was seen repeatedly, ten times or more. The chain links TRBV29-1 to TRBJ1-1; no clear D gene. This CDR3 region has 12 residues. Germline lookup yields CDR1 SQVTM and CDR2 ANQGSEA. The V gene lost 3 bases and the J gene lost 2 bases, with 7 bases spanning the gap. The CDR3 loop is CSVDSTNTEAFF. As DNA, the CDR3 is TGCAGCGTTGATTCCACAAACACTGAAGCTTTCTTT.

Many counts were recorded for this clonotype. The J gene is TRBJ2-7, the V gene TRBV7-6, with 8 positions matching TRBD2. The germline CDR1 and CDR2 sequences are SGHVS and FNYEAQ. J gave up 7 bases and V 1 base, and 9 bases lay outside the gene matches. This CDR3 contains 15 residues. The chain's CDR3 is CASSLDSGRAGEQYF. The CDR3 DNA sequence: TGTGCCAGCAGCTTAGATTCCGGGAGGGCAGGAGAGCAGTACTTC.

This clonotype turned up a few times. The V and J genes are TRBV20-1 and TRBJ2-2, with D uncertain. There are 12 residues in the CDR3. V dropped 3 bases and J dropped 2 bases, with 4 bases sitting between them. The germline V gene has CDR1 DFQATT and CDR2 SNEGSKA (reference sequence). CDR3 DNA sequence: TGCAGTGCTAGTATAAACACCGGGGAGCTGTTTTTT. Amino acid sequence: CSASINTGELFF.

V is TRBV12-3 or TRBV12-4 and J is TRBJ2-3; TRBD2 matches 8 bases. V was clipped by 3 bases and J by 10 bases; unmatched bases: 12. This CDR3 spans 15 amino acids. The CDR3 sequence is CASSFSKGLGAAQYF. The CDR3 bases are TGTGCCAGCAGTTTTTCCAAGGGACTAGGAGCTGCGCAGTATTTT.

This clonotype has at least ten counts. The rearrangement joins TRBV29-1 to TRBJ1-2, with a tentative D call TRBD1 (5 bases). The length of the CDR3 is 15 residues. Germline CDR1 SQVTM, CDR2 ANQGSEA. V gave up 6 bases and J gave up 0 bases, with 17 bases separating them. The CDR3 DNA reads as TGCAGCGTCGAGCTCGGGGCAATCGCTAACTATGGCTACACCTTC. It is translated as CSVELGAIANYGYTF.

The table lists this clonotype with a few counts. DNA for the CDR3: TGCAGCGTTCTTCAATTCGGGACCGGGGAGCTGTTTTTT. Amino acid sequence: CSVLQFGTGELFF. The rearrangement joins TRBV29-1 to TRBJ2-2, with D hard to call. Trimming left V 5 bases short and J 5 bases short, with 12 bases between. The CDR3 sequence is 13 residues long. Germline V gene sequence: CDR1 SQVTM, CDR2 ANQGSEA.

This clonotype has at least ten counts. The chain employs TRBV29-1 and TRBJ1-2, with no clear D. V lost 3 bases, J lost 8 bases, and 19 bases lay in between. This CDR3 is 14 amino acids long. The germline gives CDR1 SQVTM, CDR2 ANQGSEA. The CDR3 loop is CSVEGRVTSRGYTF. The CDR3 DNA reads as TGCAGCGTTGAGGGTAGAGTAACTTCACGGGGCTACACCTTC. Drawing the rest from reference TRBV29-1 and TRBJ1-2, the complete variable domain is SAVISQKPSRDICQRGTSLTIQCQVDSQVTMMFWYRQQPGQSLTLIATANQGSEATYESGFVIDKFPISRPNLTFSTLTVSNMSPEDSSIYLCSVEGRVTSRGYTFGSGTRLTVV.

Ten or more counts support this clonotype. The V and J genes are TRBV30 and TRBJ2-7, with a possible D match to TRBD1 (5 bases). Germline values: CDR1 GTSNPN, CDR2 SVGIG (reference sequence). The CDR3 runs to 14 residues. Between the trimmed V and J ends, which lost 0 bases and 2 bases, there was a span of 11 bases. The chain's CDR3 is CAWSVIQGPYEQYF. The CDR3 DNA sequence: TGTGCCTGGAGTGTAATCCAGGGCCCCTACGAGCAGTACTTC.

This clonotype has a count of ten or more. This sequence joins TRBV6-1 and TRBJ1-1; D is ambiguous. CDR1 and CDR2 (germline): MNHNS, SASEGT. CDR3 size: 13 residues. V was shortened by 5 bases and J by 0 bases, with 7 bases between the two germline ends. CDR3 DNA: TGTGCCAGCAGTCGGGGTATGAACACTGAAGCTTTCTTT. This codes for CASSRGMNTEAFF.

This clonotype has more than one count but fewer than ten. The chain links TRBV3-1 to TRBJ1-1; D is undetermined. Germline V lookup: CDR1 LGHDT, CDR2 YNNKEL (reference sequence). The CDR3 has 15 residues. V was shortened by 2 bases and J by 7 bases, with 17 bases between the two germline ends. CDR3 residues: CASSQFLIGVDEAFF. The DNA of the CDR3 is TGTGCCAGCAGCCAATTCCTAATCGGGGTAGATGAAGCTTTCTTT.

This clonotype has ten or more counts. CDR3 amino acids: CASSPLVGGNTEAFF. In DNA form, the CDR3 reads TGTGCCAGCAGCCCCCTGGTAGGGGGCAACACTGAAGCTTTCTTT. The rearrangement uses TRBV6-1 and TRBJ1-1; TRBD1 matches at 7 bases. The CDR3 runs to 15 residues. Trimming took 6 bases from V and 2 from J; bases not matched to a gene: 9. In germline, CDR1 is MNHNS, CDR2 SASEGT.

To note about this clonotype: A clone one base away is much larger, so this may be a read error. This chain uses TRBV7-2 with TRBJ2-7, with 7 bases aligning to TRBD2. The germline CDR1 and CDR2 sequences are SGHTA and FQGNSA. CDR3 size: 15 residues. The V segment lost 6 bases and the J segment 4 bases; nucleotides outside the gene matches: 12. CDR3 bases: TGTGCCAGCAGTTCACGCACTAGCGAGAGGTACGAGCAGTACTTC. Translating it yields CASSSRTSERYEQYF.

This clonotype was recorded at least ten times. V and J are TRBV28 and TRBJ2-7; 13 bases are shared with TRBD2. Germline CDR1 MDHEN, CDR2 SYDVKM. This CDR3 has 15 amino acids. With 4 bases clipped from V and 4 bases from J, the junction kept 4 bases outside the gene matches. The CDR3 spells CASSSGLAGVYEQYF. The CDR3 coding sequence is TGTGCCAGCAGTTCAGGACTAGCGGGAGTATACGAGCAGTACTTC.

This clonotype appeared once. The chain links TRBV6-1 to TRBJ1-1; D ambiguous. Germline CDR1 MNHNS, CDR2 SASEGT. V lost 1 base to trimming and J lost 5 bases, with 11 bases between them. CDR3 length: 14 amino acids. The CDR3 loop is CASSEVWEGTEAFF. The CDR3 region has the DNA TGTGCCAGCAGTGAAGTCTGGGAAGGAACTGAAGCTTTCTTT.

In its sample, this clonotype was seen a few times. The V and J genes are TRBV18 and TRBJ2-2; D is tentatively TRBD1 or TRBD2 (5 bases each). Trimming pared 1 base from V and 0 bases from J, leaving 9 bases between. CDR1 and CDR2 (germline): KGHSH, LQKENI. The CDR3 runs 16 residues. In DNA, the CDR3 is TGTGCCAGCTCACCACGTCAGGGACCGAACACCGGGGAGCTGTTTTTT. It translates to CASSPRQGPNTGELFF. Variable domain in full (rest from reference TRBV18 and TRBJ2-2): NAGVMQNPRHLVRRRGQEARLRCSPMKGHSHVYWYRQLPEEGLKFMVYLQKENIIDESGMPKERFSAEFPKEGPSILRIQQVVRGDSAAYFCASSPRQGPNTGELFFGEGSRLTVL.

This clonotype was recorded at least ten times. The CDR3 nucleotides are TGTGCCAGTAGTATCTTTATAGGGAACACTGAAGCTTTCTTT. Translated: CASSIFIGNTEAFF. This chain uses TRBV19 with TRBJ1-1; D not certain. The CDR3 covers 14 residues. Germline V CDR1 and CDR2: LNHDA, SQIVND (reference sequence). The V end was cut by 3 bases, the J end by 1 base, with 9 bases between. The variable domain in full, completed from reference TRBV19 and TRBJ1-1, reads DGGITQSPKYLFRKEGQNVTLSCEQNLNHDAMYWYRQDPGQGLRLIYYSQIVNDFQKGDIAEGYSVSREKKESFPLTVTSAQKNPTAFYLCASSIFIGNTEAFFGQGTRLTVV.

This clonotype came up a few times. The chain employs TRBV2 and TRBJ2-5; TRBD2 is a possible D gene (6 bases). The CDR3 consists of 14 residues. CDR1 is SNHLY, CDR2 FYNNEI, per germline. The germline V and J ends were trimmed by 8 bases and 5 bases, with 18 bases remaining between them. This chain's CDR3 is CASAVVIAVETQYF. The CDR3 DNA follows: TGTGCCAGCGCAGTGGTCATAGCGGTGGAGACCCAGTACTTC.

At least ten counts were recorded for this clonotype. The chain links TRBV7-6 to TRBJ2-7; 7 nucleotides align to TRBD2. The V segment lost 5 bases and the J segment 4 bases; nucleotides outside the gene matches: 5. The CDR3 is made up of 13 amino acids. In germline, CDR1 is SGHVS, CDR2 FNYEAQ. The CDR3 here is CASSGRERYEQYF. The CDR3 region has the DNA TGTGCCAGCAGCGGGCGGGAGCGGTACGAGCAGTACTTC.

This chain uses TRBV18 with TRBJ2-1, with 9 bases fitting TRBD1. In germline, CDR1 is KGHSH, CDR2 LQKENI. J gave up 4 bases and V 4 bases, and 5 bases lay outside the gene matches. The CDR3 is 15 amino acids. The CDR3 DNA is TGTGCCAGCTCACGGAGACAGGGGGTTTACAATGAGCAGTTCTTC. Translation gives CASSRRQGVYNEQFF. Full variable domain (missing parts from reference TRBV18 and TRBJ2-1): NAGVMQNPRHLVRRRGQEARLRCSPMKGHSHVYWYRQLPEEGLKFMVYLQKENIIDESGMPKERFSAEFPKEGPSILRIQQVVRGDSAAYFCASSRRQGVYNEQFFGPGTRLTVL.

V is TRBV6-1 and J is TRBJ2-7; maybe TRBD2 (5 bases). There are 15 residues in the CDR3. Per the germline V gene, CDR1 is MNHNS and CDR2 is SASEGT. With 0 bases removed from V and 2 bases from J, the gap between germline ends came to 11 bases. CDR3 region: CASSEAEADPYEQYF. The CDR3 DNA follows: TGTGCCAGCAGTGAAGCAGAAGCGGACCCCTACGAGCAGTACTTC.